This T cell receptor (beta chain) was recovered during a study of blood T cell repertoires in COVID-19. At the level of the study: The cDNA or gDNA used as material had been derived from T cells, B-cell-depleted T cells, or PBMCs.

V was shortened by 3 bases and J by 2 bases, with 13 bases between the two germline ends. The germline V gene encodes CDR1 SGHDN and CDR2 FVKESK. The CDR3 contains 15 residues. In the original processing: From reference gene primer amplification, estimates of nucleated cell counts were derived. The method was immunoSEQ multiplex PCR; TCRdb's version includes in-frame clones alone and lacks a portion of them. D and trimming come from the DNA, and the V and J calls and clone size come from that table. This table has roughly 150,000 clones, 85% to 90% appearing once. The V call is TRBV14, the J call TRBJ1-2, with no clear D. Sequencing used peripheral blood. The source of this sequence is a man older than 75 with acute or convalescent COVID-19. CDR3 in DNA: TGTGCCAGCAGCCATAAAGCAGGTTGGAACTATGGCTACACCTTC. Protein product: CASSHKAGWNYGYTF. Based on the CDR3 plus reference TRBV14 and TRBJ1-2, the full variable domain is EAGVTQFPSHSVIEKGQTVTLRCDPISGHDNLYWYRRVMGKEIKFLLHFVKESKQDESGMPNNRFLAERTGGTYSTLKVQPAELEDSGVYFCASSHKAGWNYGYTFGSGTRLTVV.